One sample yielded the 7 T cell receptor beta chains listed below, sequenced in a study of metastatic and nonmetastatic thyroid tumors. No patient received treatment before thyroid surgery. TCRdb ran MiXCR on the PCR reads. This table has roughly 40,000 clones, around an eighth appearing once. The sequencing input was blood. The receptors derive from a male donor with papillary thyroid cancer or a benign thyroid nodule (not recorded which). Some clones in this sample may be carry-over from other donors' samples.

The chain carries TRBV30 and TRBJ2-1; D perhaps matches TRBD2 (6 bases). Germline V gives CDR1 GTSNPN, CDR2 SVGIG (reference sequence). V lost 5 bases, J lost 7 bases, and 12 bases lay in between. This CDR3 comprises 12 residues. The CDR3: CAWSVSGNEQFF. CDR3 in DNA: TGTGCCTGGTCGGTAAGCGGGAATGAGCAGTTCTTC. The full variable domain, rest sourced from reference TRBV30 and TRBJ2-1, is SQTIHQWPATLVQPVGSPLSLECTVEGTSNPNLYWYRQAAGRGLQLLFYSVGIGQISSEVPQNLSASRPQDRQFILSSKKLLLSDSGFYLCAWSVSGNEQFFGPGTRLTVL.

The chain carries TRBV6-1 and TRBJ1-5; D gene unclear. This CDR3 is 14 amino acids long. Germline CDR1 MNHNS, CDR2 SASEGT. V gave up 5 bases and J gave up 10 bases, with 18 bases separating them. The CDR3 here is CASSPHGLRHPQHF. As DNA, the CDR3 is TGTGCCAGCAGTCCTCATGGCCTACGGCATCCCCAGCATTTT.

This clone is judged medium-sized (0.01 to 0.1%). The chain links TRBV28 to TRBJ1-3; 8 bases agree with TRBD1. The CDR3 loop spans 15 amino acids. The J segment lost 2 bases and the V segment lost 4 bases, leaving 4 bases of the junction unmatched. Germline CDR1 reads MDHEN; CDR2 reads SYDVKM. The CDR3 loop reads CASSSTRGPGNTIYF. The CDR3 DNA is TGTGCCAGCAGTTCCACCAGGGGGCCTGGAAACACCATATATTTT.

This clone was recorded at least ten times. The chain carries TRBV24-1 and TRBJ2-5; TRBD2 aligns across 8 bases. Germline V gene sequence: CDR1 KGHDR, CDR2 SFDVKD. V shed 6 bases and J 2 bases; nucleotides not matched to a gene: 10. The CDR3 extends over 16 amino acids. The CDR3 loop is CATSQTTGLEQETQYF. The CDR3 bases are TGTGCCACCAGTCAAACTACGGGACTAGAACAAGAGACCCAGTACTTC.

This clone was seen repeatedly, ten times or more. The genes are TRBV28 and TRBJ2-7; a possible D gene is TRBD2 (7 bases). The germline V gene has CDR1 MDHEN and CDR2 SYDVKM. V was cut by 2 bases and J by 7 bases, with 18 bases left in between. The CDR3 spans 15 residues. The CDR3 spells CASSLGGRARGEQYF. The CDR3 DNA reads TGTGCCAGCAGTTTAGGGGGGAGGGCTAGGGGGGAGCAGTACTTC. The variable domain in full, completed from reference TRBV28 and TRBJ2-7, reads DVKVTQSSRYLVKRTGEKVFLECVQDMDHENMFWYRQDPGLGLRLIYFSYDVKMKEKGDIPEGYSVSREKKERFSLILESASTNQTSMYLCASSLGGRARGEQYFGPGTRLTVT.

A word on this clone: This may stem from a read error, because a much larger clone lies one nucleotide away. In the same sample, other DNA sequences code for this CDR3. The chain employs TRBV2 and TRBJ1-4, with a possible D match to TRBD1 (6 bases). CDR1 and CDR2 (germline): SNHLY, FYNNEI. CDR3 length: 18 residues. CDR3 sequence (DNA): TGTGCCAGCAGTGAGGGGGGCAGCCTCTCGTCAACCAATGAAAAACTGTTTTTT. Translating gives CASSEGGSLSSTNEKLFF.

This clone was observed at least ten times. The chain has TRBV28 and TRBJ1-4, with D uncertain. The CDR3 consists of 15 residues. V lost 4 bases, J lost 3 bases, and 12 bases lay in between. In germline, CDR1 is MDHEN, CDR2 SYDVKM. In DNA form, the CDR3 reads TGTGCCAGCAGTTCCAGTGAGGCCCCTAATGAAAAACTGTTTTTT. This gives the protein CASSSSEAPNEKLFF. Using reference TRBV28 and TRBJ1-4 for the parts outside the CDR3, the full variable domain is DVKVTQSSRYLVKRTGEKVFLECVQDMDHENMFWYRQDPGLGLRLIYFSYDVKMKEKGDIPEGYSVSREKKERFSLILESASTNQTSMYLCASSSSEAPNEKLFFGSGTQLSVL.